This T cell receptor beta chain is from a study of shared clonotypes between healthy human individuals. For this clone: Its target is not known.

Study-level points and caveats: Clonotypes not shared had lower generation probabilities than those common to all four donors.

V was trimmed by 3 bases and J by 6 bases, leaving 14 bases between them. This CDR3 is built from 14 residues. The germline gives CDR1 SGHDT, CDR2 YYEEEE. Genomic DNA of every subset was divided equally among multiple immunoSEQ plates. TCRdb's table, derived via immunoSEQ multiplex PCR, lists solely in-frame clones and lacks some. The sample carries 950,000 to 1,100,000 clones, about 76% recorded once. This chain joins TRBV5-6 and TRBJ2-3, with a possible D match to TRBD1 (6 bases). This TCR was sampled from a man aged 18 to 30 in good health. Sequencing was done on a sample of memory CD4+ T cells sorted from blood. The sample's subset: CD45RA-negative fraction. CDR3 DNA sequence: TGTGCCAGCAGCTCCGGGACATTTAGGGATACGCAGTATTTT. It translates to CASSSGTFRDTQYF.